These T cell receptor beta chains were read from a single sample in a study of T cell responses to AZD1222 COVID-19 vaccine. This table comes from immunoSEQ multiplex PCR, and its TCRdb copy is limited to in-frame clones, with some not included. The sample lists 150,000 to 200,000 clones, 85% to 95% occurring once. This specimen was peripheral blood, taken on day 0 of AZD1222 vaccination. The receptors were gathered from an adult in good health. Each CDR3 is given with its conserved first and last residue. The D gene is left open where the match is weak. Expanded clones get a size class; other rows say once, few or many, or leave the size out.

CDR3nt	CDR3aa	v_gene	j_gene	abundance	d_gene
TGTGCCAGCAGCTTGACTAGAGACCTTTCCTACAATGAGCAGTTCTTC	CASSLTRDLSYNEQFF	TRBV5-8	TRBJ2-1	-	-
TGCGCCGCGGCGGGGGGGCGGTCTGGAAACACCATATATTTT	CAAAGGRSGNTIYF	TRBV23-1	TRBJ1-3	-	-
TGCGCCAGCAGACTTCGACAGGGGACCGTCTATAATTCACCCCTCCACTTT	CASRLRQGTVYNSPLHF	TRBV10-1	TRBJ1-6	-	TRBD1
TGTGCCAGCAGTTTTTTGGCCGGGGAGCTGTTTTTT	CASSFLAGELFF	TRBV28	TRBJ2-2	-	-
TGTGCCAGCAGCTTAGGTGTTGGCGGTCGGGGCGCAGAGACCCAGTACTTC	CASSLGVGGRGAETQYF	TRBV11-3	TRBJ2-5	-	-
TGCGCCAGCAGCTCGGGACAGGGAAATGGCTACACCTTC	CASSSGQGNGYTF	TRBV5-1	TRBJ1-2	-	TRBD1
TGTGCCTCCTCGGCGGGCGGAAAAAACACTGAAGCTTTCTTT	CASSAGGKNTEAFF	TRBV10-3	TRBJ1-1	-	-
TGTGCCAGCAGTTGGGAAGAGACCCAGTACTTC	CASSWEETQYF	TRBV28	TRBJ2-5	-	-
TGTGCCAGCAGCCTTGGCGGGGGAAACACTGAAGCTTTCTTT	CASSLGGGNTEAFF	TRBV7-6	TRBJ1-1	-	-
TGTGCCAGCTCACCTCAGGGGGCGGTAAGCAATCAGCCCCAGCATTTT	CASSPQGAVSNQPQHF	TRBV18	TRBJ1-5	-	TRBD1
TGTGCCAGCAGTTATGGGGATGAGCAGTTCTTC	CASSYGDEQFF	TRBV6-5	TRBJ2-1	-	-
TGTGCCAGCAGCTCACAACGGGACAGTACTAACTATGGCTACACCTTC	CASSSQRDSTNYGYTF	TRBV7-9	TRBJ1-2	few	TRBD1
TGTGCCAGCTCACCAGACAGCAGCTCTAACTATGGCTACACCTTC	CASSPDSSSNYGYTF	TRBV18	TRBJ1-2	-	-
TGTGCCAGTAGTACCCTTGGACAGGGATTAAACTATGGCTACACCTTC	CASSTLGQGLNYGYTF	TRBV19	TRBJ1-2	-	TRBD1
TGTGCCAGCTCACCTTTCGGAAATGAGCAGTTCTTC	CASSPFGNEQFF	TRBV18	TRBJ2-1	-	-
TGCAGCGGGACAGGGGTGGGCACTGAAGCTTTCTTT	CSGTGVGTEAFF	TRBV29-1	TRBJ1-1	once	TRBD1